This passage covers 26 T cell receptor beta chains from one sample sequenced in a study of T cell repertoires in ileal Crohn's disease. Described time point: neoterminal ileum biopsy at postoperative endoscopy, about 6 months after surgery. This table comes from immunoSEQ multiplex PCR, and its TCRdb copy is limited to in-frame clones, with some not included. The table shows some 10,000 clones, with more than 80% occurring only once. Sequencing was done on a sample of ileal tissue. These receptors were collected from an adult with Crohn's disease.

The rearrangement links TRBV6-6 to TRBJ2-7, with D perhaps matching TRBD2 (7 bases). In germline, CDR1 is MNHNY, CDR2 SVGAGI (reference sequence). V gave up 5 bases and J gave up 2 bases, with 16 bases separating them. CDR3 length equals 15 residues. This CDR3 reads CASSTEGGTTYEQYF. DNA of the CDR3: TGTGCCAGCAGTACGGAGGGGGGGACCACCTACGAGCAGTACTTC.

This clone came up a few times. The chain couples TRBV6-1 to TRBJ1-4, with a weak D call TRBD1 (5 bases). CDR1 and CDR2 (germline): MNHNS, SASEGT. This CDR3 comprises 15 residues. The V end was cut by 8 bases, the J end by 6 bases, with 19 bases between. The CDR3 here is CASSVQAAYDEKLFF. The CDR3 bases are TGTGCCAGCTCCGTACAGGCCGCGTACGATGAAAAACTGTTTTTT.

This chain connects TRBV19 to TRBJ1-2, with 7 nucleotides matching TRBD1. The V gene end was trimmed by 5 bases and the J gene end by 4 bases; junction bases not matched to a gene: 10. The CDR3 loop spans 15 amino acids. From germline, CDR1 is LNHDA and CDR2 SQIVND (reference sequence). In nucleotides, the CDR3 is TGTGCCAGTAGTGGTCGACAGGGTAGCGGCTATGGCTACACCTTC. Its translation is CASSGRQGSGYGYTF.

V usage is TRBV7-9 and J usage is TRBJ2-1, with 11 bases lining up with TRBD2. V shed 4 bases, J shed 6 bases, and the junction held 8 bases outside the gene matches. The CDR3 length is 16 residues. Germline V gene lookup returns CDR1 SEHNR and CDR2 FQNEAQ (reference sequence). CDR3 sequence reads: CASSSRLAGNINEQFF. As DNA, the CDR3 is TGTGCCAGCAGCTCCCGACTAGCGGGAAATATCAATGAGCAGTTCTTC. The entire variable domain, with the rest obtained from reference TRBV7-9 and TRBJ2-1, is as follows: DTGVSQNPRHKITKRGQNVTFRCDPISEHNRLYWYRQTLGQGPEFLTYFQNEAQLEKSRLLSDRFSAERPKGSFSTLEIQRTEQGDSAMYLCASSSRLAGNINEQFFGPGTRLTVL.

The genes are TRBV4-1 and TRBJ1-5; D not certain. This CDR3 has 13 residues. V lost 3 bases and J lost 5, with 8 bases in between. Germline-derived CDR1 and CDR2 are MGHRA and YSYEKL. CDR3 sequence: CASSHRRDQPQHF. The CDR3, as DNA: TGCGCCAGCAGCCACAGGAGGGATCAGCCCCAGCATTTT.

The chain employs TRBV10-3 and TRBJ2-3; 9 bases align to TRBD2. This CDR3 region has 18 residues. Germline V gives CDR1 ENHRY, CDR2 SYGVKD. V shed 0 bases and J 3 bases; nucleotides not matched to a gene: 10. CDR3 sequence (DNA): TGTGCCATCAGTGAGTCTGCTGTAGCGGGAGTACGAACAGATACGCAGTATTTT. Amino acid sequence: CAISESAVAGVRTDTQYF.

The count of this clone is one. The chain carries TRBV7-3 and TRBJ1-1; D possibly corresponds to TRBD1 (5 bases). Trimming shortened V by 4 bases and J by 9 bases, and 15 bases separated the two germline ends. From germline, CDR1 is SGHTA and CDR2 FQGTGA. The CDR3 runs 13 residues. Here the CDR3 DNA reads TGTGCCAGCAGCTCGCGGGGGGAAAGTAAAGCTTTCTTT. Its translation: CASSSRGESKAFF.

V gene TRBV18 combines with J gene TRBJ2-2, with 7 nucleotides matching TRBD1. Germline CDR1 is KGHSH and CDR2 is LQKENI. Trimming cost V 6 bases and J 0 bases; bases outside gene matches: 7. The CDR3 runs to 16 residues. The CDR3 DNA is TGTGCCAGCTCCCTAAGGACAGGAGCGAACACCGGGGAGCTGTTTTTT. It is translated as CASSLRTGANTGELFF.

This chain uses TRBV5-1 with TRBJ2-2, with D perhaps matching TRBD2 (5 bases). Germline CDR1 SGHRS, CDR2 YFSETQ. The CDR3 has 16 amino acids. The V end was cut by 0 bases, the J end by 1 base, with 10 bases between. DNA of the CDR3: TGCGCCAGCAGCTTGGAGGCAGCGGTGAACACCGGGGAGCTGTTTTTT. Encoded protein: CASSLEAAVNTGELFF. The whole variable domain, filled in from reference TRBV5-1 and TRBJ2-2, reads KAGVTQTPRYLIKTRGQQVTLSCSPISGHRSVSWYQQTPGQGLQFLFEYFSETQRNKGNFPGRFSGRQFSNSRSEMNVSTLELGDSALYLCASSLEAAVNTGELFFGEGSRLTVL.

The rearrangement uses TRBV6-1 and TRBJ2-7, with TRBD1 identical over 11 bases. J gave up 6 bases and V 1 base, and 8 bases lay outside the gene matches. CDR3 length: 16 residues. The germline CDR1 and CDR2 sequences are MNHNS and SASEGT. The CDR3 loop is CASSEEGGTGGCEQYF. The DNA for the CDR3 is TGTGCCAGCAGTGAAGAAGGGGGGACAGGGGGTTGCGAGCAGTACTTC.

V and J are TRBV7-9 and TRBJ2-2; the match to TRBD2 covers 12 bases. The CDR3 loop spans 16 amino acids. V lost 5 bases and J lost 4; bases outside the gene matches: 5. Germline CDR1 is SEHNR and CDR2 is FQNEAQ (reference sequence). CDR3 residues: CASSATSGRSTGELFF. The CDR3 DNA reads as TGTGCCAGCAGCGCCACTAGCGGGAGGAGCACCGGGGAGCTGTTTTTT.

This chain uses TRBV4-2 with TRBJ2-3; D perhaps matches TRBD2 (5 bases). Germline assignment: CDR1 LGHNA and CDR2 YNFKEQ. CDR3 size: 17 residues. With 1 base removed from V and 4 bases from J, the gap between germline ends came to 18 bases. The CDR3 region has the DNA TGTGCCAGCAGCCAAGGGTGGTCCCAGGTGAGGGCAGATACGCAGTATTTT. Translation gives CASSQGWSQVRADTQYF.

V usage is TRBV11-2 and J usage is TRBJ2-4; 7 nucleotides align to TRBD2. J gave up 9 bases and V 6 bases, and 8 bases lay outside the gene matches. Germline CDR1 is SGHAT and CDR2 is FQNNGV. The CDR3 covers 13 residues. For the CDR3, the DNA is TGTGCCAGCAGGGGGCGGGAGAGGGGCATTCAGTACTTC. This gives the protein CASRGRERGIQYF.

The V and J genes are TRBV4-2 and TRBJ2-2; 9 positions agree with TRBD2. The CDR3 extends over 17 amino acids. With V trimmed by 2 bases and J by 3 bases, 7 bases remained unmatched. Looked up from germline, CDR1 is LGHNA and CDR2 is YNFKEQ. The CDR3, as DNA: TGTGCCAGCAGCCAACATAGCGGGAGTAAGGACACCGGGGAGCTGTTTTTT. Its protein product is CASSQHSGSKDTGELFF.

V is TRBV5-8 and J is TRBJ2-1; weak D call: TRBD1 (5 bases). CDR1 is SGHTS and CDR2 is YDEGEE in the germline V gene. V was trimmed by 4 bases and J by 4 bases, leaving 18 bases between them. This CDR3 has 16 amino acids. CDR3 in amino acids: CASSPVPGAGYNEQFF. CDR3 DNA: TGTGCCAGCAGCCCCGTCCCTGGGGCCGGATACAATGAGCAGTTCTTC.

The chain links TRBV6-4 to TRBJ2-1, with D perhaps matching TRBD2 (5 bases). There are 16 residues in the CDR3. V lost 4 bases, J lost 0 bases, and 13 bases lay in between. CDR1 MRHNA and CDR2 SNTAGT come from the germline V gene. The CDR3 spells CASSGELGASYNEQFF. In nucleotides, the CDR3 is TGTGCCAGCAGTGGGGAGCTAGGAGCCTCCTACAATGAGCAGTTCTTC.

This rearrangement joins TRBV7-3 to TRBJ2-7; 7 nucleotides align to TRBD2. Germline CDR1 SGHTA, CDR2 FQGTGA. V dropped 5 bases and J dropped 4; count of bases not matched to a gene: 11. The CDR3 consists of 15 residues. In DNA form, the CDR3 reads TGTGCCAGCAGCGTACCCGAGCGGGACTCGTACGAGCAGTACTTC. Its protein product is CASSVPERDSYEQYF.

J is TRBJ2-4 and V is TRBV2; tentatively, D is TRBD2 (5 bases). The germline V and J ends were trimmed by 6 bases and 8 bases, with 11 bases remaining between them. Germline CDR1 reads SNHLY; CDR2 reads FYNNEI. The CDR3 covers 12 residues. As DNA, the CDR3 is TGTGCCAGCAGGGGGAGTGGGGACATTCAGTACTTC. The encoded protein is CASRGSGDIQYF.

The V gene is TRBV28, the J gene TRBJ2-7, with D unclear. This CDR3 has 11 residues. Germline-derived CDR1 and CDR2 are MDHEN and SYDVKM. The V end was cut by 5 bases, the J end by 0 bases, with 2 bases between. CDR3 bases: TGTGCCAGCAGTCACTCCTACGAGCAGTACTTC. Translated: CASSHSYEQYF.

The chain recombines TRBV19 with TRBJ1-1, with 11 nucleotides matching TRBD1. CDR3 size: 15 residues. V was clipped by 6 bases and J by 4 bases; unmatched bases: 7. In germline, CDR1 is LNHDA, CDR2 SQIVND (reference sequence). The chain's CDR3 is CASSGSGTGGTEAFF. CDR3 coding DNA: TGTGCCAGTAGCGGATCCGGGACAGGGGGCACTGAAGCTTTCTTT. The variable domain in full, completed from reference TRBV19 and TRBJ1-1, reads DGGITQSPKYLFRKEGQNVTLSCEQNLNHDAMYWYRQDPGQGLRLIYYSQIVNDFQKGDIAEGYSVSREKKESFPLTVTSAQKNPTAFYLCASSGSGTGGTEAFFGQGTRLTVV.

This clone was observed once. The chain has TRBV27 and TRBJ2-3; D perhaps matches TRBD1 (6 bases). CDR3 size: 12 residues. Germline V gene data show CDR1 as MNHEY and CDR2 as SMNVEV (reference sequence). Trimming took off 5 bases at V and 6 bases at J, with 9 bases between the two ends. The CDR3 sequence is CASSPRGDTQYF. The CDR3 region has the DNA TGTGCCAGCAGTCCTAGGGGGGATACGCAGTATTTT.

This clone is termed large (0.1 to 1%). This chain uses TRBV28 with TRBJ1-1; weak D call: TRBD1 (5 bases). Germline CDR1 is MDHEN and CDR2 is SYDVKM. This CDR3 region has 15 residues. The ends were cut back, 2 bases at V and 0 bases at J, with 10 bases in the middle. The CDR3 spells CASSLPAGMNTEAFF. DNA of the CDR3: TGTGCCAGCAGTTTACCTGCAGGGATGAACACTGAAGCTTTCTTT.

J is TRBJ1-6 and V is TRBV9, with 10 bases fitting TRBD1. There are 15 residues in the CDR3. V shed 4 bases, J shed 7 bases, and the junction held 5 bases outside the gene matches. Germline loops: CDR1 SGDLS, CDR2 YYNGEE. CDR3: CASSYLGQGNSPLHF. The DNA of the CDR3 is TGTGCCAGCAGCTACCTGGGACAGGGGAATTCACCCCTCCACTTT. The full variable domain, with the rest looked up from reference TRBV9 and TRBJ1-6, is DSGVTQTPKHLITATGQRVTLRCSPRSGDLSVYWYQQSLDQGLQFLIQYYNGEERAKGNILERFSAQQFPDLHSELNLSSLELGDSALYFCASSYLGQGNSPLHFGNGTRLTVT.

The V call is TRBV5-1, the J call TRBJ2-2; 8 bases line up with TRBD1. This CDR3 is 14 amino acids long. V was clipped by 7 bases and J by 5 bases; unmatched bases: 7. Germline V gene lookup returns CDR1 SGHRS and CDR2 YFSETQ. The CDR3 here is CASGGTGGTGELFF. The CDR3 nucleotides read TGCGCCAGCGGGGGGACAGGCGGGACCGGGGAGCTGTTTTTT. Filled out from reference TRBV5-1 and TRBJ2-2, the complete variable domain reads KAGVTQTPRYLIKTRGQQVTLSCSPISGHRSVSWYQQTPGQGLQFLFEYFSETQRNKGNFPGRFSGRQFSNSRSEMNVSTLELGDSALYLCASGGTGGTGELFFGEGSRLTVL.

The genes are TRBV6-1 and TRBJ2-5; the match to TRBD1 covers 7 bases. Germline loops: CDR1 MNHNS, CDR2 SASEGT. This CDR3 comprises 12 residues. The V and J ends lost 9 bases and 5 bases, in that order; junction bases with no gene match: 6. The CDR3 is CAREQGLETQYF. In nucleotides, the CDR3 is TGTGCCAGAGAACAGGGGTTGGAGACCCAGTACTTC.

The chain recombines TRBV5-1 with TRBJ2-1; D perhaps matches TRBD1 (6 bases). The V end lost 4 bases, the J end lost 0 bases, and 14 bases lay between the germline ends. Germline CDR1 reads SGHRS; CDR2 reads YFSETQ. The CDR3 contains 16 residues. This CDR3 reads CASSPDGQFSYNEQFF. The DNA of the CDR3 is TGCGCCAGCAGCCCAGATGGACAGTTCTCCTACAATGAGCAGTTCTTC.